These 32 T cell receptor beta chains share one sample of origin, sequenced in a study of blood T cells in healthy people across ages. Primers used in a second PCR of roughly 6 to 11 cycles were a sample-barcoded 5' primer and a J-beta primer mix. TCRdb analysed the 5' RACE reads with MiXCR anew, one entry per CDR3 protein. The data show around 1.5 million distinct CDR3 sequences, with about 40% seen just once and roughly 7.9% held by the top ten. The specimen was blood. Every receptor here comes from a woman aged 18 to 35 in good health.

V and J are TRBV2 and TRBJ2-1; D might be TRBD1 or TRBD2, each matching 5 bases. Germline-derived CDR1 and CDR2 are SNHLY and FYNNEI. This CDR3 is 13 amino acids long. V was clipped by 3 bases and J by 10 bases, with 13 bases between them. As DNA, the CDR3 is TGTGCCAGCAGTGAGGGGACGGGTAAGGAGCAGTTCTTC. Its protein is CASSEGTGKEQFF.

This clonotype showed up just a few times. The CDR3 region has the DNA TGCGCCAGCAGCCAAAAGCTTCCGAGTATTAATGAAAAACTGTTTTTT. Amino acids: CASSQKLPSINEKLFF. This rearrangement joins TRBV4-1 to TRBJ1-4; no reliable D call. In germline, CDR1 is MGHRA, CDR2 YSYEKL. Trimming removed 2 bases from V and 4 bases from J, with 14 bases in between. The CDR3 consists of 16 residues.

The gene calls are TRBV4-2 and TRBJ2-1, with a possible D match to TRBD2 (6 bases). Judging by the DNA end, TRBJ2-7 fits better; the J call may be wrong. The CDR3 has 16 amino acids. The germline CDR1 and CDR2 sequences are LGHNA and YNFKEQ. The CDR3 region is CASSQEGSSSYNEQYF. CDR3 sequence (DNA): TGTGCCAGCAGCCAGGAGGGTTCCAGCTCCTACAATGAGCAGTACTTC.

The sample holds a few counts of this clonotype. The rearrangement links TRBV27 to TRBJ1-2; the D is unclear. Trimming took 4 bases from V and 5 from J, leaving 11 bases between them. Germline V gene sequence: CDR1 MNHEY, CDR2 SMNVEV (reference sequence). This CDR3 spans 13 amino acids. This CDR3 is CASSSQPFYGYTF. For the CDR3, the DNA is TGTGCCAGCAGTTCCCAGCCGTTTTATGGCTACACCTTC.

On this clonotype itself: The junction and the germline gene differ at one end; a read error may be behind it. V is TRBV11-2 and J is TRBJ2-5; D is possibly TRBD2 (5 bases). In germline, CDR1 is SGHAT, CDR2 FQNNGV. CDR3 length: 14 residues. The CDR3 loop is CAISPPLAVETQYF. The CDR3, as DNA: TGTGCCATCAGCCCCCCGCTAGCAGTAGAGACCCAGTACTTC.

CDR3 sequence: CASSNDGQIYEQYF. In DNA, the CDR3 is TGTGCCAGCAGTAACGACGGACAAATCTACGAGCAGTACTTC. This chain joins TRBV28 and TRBJ2-7; D might be TRBD1 (5 bases). The CDR3 is 14 amino acids. Germline V lookup: CDR1 MDHEN, CDR2 SYDVKM. V was cut by 5 bases and J by 3 bases, with 14 bases left in between.

This clonotype occurred a few times. The chain couples TRBV2 to TRBJ2-3, with TRBD1 matching over 9 bases. The trim removed 6 bases at V and 4 bases at J, leaving 17 bases unmatched. CDR3 size: 18 residues. The germline CDR1 and CDR2 sequences are SNHLY and FYNNEI. CDR3 nucleotides: TGTGCCAGCAGAGTGTTATCCCGGGACAGGGCCCCCTCAGATACGCAGTATTTT. Its protein product is CASRVLSRDRAPSDTQYF.

In this sample, this clonotype turned up a few times. The V and J genes are TRBV6-2 or TRBV6-3 and TRBJ2-1; 8 bases agree with TRBD2. The V segment lost 5 bases and the J segment 5 bases; nucleotides outside the gene matches: 8. The CDR3 has 15 residues. CDR1 is MNHEY, CDR2 SVGEGT, per germline. The CDR3 loop reads CASSPWTSFHNEQFF. CDR3 DNA: TGTGCCAGCAGTCCGTGGACTAGCTTCCACAATGAGCAGTTCTTC.

This chain uses TRBV12-3 or TRBV12-4 with TRBJ1-2; no definite D call. CDR3 length: 16 residues. The ends were cut back, 5 bases at V and 0 bases at J, with 16 bases in the middle. The CDR3 DNA follows: TGTGCCAGCAGTCCCCTAGACCGGTTAGCTAACTATGGCTACACCTTC. It codes for CASSPLDRLANYGYTF.

This clonotype was seen more than once but under ten times. The chain couples TRBV15 to TRBJ2-5; the D is unclear. V was shortened by 1 base and J by 2 bases, with 8 bases between the two germline ends. Looked up from germline, CDR1 is LNHNV and CDR2 is YYDKDF (reference sequence). The length of the CDR3 is 14 residues. DNA for the CDR3: TGTGCCACCAGCAGAGTAGACTTTCAAGAGACCCAGTACTTC. Protein: CATSRVDFQETQYF.

CDR3 sequence: CSARAGTGTQPQHF. Here the CDR3 DNA reads TGCAGTGCTAGAGCCGGGACAGGCACTCAGCCCCAGCATTTT. The chain recombines TRBV20-1 with TRBJ1-5, with 8 bases that match TRBD1. V lost 1 base and J lost 6; bases outside the gene matches: 5. The CDR3 extends over 14 amino acids. From germline, CDR1 is DFQATT and CDR2 SNEGSKA (reference sequence).

The gene calls are TRBV5-1 and TRBJ2-1, with TRBD2 identical over 10 bases. CDR1 is SGHRS, CDR2 YFSETQ, per germline. The CDR3 runs to 16 residues. J was trimmed by 5 bases and V by 1 base; bases with no gene match: 6. CDR3 sequence: CASSLSASGGNNEQFF. The CDR3 nucleotides read TGCGCCAGCAGCTTGTCGGCTAGCGGGGGTAACAATGAGCAGTTCTTC. Full variable domain (remainder filled in from reference TRBV5-1 and TRBJ2-1): KAGVTQTPRYLIKTRGQQVTLSCSPISGHRSVSWYQQTPGQGLQFLFEYFSETQRNKGNFPGRFSGRQFSNSRSEMNVSTLELGDSALYLCASSLSASGGNNEQFFGPGTRLTVL.

J is TRBJ1-2 and V is TRBV18; 7 positions match TRBD1. J gave up 6 bases and V 5 bases, and 9 bases lay outside the gene matches. The length of the CDR3 is 14 residues. Germline V CDR1 and CDR2: KGHSH, LQKENI. CDR3 region: CASSSRQGRDGYTF. CDR3 nucleotides: TGTGCCAGCTCATCCCGACAGGGTCGGGATGGCTACACCTTC.

The V call is TRBV28, the J call TRBJ2-7; D perhaps matches TRBD2 (5 bases). The CDR3 is 12 amino acids. Germline assignment: CDR1 MDHEN and CDR2 SYDVKM. Trimming pared 6 bases from V and 6 bases from J, leaving 12 bases between. DNA for the CDR3: TGTGCCAGCAGCTCCGACTATCGCGAGCAGTACTTC. It yields the protein CASSSDYREQYF.

This clonotype occurred a few times. The rearrangement uses TRBV3-1 and TRBJ2-1; 9 nucleotides line up with TRBD2. CDR3 length: 16 residues. Germline loops: CDR1 LGHDT, CDR2 YNNKEL (reference sequence). The junction had 6 bases not matched to a gene; V was cut back by 3 bases and J by 3 bases. In DNA form, the CDR3 reads TGTGCCAGCAGCCAGATCGGACTAGCGAACTACAATGAGCAGTTCTTC. It codes for CASSQIGLANYNEQFF.

This clonotype has just a few counts. This chain links TRBV20-1 with TRBJ2-3, with TRBD2 identical over 14 bases. Germline assignment: CDR1 DFQATT and CDR2 SNEGSKA (reference sequence). The CDR3 is 18 residues long. Unmatched junction bases numbered 12, after V lost 5 bases and J lost 2 bases. The chain's CDR3 is CSAQGSGLAGELTDTQYF. CDR3 sequence (DNA): TGCAGTGCTCAGGGCTCGGGACTAGCGGGGGAGCTCACAGATACGCAGTATTTT.

The chain is built from TRBV2 and TRBJ2-1; D remains ambiguous. With 9 bases removed from V and 7 bases from J, the gap between germline ends came to 10 bases. The CDR3 contains 11 residues. CDR1 and CDR2 (germline): SNHLY, FYNNEI. This CDR3 is CARKSQNEQFF. The CDR3 bases are TGTGCCAGAAAGTCTCAAAATGAGCAGTTCTTC. The full variable domain, rest sourced from reference TRBV2 and TRBJ2-1, is EPEVTQTPSHQVTQMGQEVILRCVPISNHLYFYWYRQILGQKVEFLVSFYNNEISEKSEIFDDQFSVERPDGSNFTLKIRSTKLEDSAMYFCARKSQNEQFFGPGTRLTVL.

This rearrangement joins TRBV6-2 or TRBV6-3 to TRBJ1-1; 9 bases line up with TRBD1. From germline, CDR1 is MNHEY and CDR2 SVGEGT. Unmatched junction bases numbered 12, after V lost 4 bases and J lost 6 bases. The CDR3 runs 16 residues. The CDR3 is CASSFGTGWSLPEAFF. As DNA, the CDR3 is TGTGCCAGCAGTTTCGGGACAGGGTGGAGTCTCCCTGAAGCTTTCTTT.

The chain is built from TRBV11-1 and TRBJ2-5; tentative D call: TRBD2 (5 bases). The V and J ends lost 4 bases and 0 bases respectively, with 30 bases between them. This CDR3 region has 21 residues. Per the germline V gene, CDR1 is SGHAT and CDR2 is FQDESV (reference sequence). The CDR3 bases are TGTGCCAGCAGCTCGGAGGCCGGACTCCTAAGAATTTTTCGCAACCAAGAGACCCAGTACTTC. Translation gives CASSSEAGLLRIFRNQETQYF. Based on the CDR3 plus reference TRBV11-1 and TRBJ2-5, the full variable domain is EAEVAQSPRYKITEKSQAVAFWCDPISGHATLYWYRQILGQGPELLVQFQDESVVDDSQLPKDRFSAERLKGVDSTLKIQPAELGDSAMYLCASSSEAGLLRIFRNQETQYFGPGTRLLVL.

This clonotype appeared a few times. The chain is built from TRBV6-1 and TRBJ1-2, with a tentative D call TRBD1 (6 bases). The CDR3 is 13 residues long. In germline, CDR1 is MNHNS, CDR2 SASEGT. V shed 11 bases and J shed 8 bases, with 21 bases lying between them. For the CDR3, the DNA is TGTGCCGACAAGGGGGAAGGGGGGGAAGGCTACACCTTC. It is translated as CADKGEGGEGYTF.

This chain connects TRBV7-8 to TRBJ2-5; possibly TRBD1 for D (6 bases). The J call may not be correct, given that the DNA end is closer to TRBJ2-7. The CDR3 is 16 residues long. Germline lookup yields CDR1 SGHVS and CDR2 FQNEAQ. The CDR3 DNA reads TGTGCCAGCAGCTTAGAGTCGACCAGGGGAAGGCACGAGCAGTACTTC. Translation gives CASSLESTRGRHEQYF.

This clonotype was counted many times. Possible read error: a much larger clone is one base away. The chain recombines TRBV7-2 with TRBJ2-7; TRBD1 or TRBD2 may be the D gene (6 bases each). CDR3 length: 15 residues. Trimming stripped 1 base from V and 3 bases from J, with 13 bases between. Germline-derived CDR1 and CDR2 are SGHTA and FQGNSA. CDR3 amino acids: CASSLGGGINYEQYF. The DNA of the CDR3 is TGTGCCAGCAGCTTAGGAGGGGGGATCAACTACGAGCAGTACTTC.

V gene TRBV12-3 or TRBV12-4 combines with J gene TRBJ1-2; 8 bases map to TRBD1. The V and J ends lost 6 bases and 8 bases, in that order; junction bases with no gene match: 11. The CDR3 has 14 residues. This chain's CDR3 is CASSLTGGRRGYTF. The DNA of the CDR3 is TGTGCCAGCAGCTTAACAGGGGGTAGGAGAGGCTACACCTTC.

For the CDR3, the DNA is TGTGCTAGTGGTGCTGAGGGGGGCGTTACAGATACGCAGTATTTT. This encodes CASGAEGGVTDTQYF. The chain employs TRBV12-5 and TRBJ2-3; D may be TRBD1 or TRBD2 (6 bases each). Trimming removed 5 bases from V and 3 bases from J, with 15 bases in between. In germline, CDR1 is LGHNT, CDR2 FRNRAP. The CDR3 consists of 15 residues.

This chain joins TRBV4-2 and TRBJ1-1, with TRBD1 matching 7 bases. CDR3 length: 20 residues. Germline V gene data show CDR1 as LGHNA and CDR2 as YNFKEQ. J lost 0 bases, V lost 3 bases, and 19 bases had no gene match. In nucleotides, the CDR3 is TGTGCCAGCAGCCACCAAAGAGGGGGACAGCTAGATTACTTGAACACTGAAGCTTTCTTT. The encoded protein is CASSHQRGGQLDYLNTEAFF.

In this sample, this clonotype turned up a few times. The gene calls are TRBV15 and TRBJ2-7, with D possibly being TRBD1 or TRBD2 (5 bases each). V was cut by 1 base and J by 6 bases, with 7 bases left in between. The CDR3 has 12 residues. Germline V lookup: CDR1 LNHNV, CDR2 YYDKDF (reference sequence). This CDR3 reads CATSRAGLEQYF. The CDR3 DNA reads TGTGCCACCAGCAGAGCGGGGCTCGAGCAGTACTTC. The whole variable domain, remainder taken from reference TRBV15 and TRBJ2-7, is DAMVIQNPRYQVTQFGKPVTLSCSQTLNHNVMYWYQQKSSQAPKLLFHYYDKDFNNEADTPDNFQSRRPNTSFCFLDIRSPGLGDTAMYLCATSRAGLEQYFGPGTRLTVT.

The V and J genes are TRBV9 and TRBJ2-2; 11 bases match TRBD1. After removal of 3 bases from V and 4 bases from J, the junction contained 2 bases not matched to a gene. The CDR3 contains 15 residues. Per germline, CDR1 SGDLS and CDR2 YYNGEE. The CDR3 region is CASSAGTGGTGELFF. The CDR3 DNA is TGTGCCAGCAGCGCCGGGACAGGGGGCACCGGGGAGCTGTTTTTT.

The chain couples TRBV29-1 to TRBJ2-1; possible D gene TRBD2, 6 bases. Deletions cut 7 bases from V and 1 base from J, with 8 bases between. The length of the CDR3 is 12 residues. Germline CDR1 SQVTM, CDR2 ANQGSEA. CDR3 bases: TGCAGCGCCGGGACTTCCTACAATGAGCAGTTCTTC. Translated: CSAGTSYNEQFF.

The chain couples TRBV28 to TRBJ1-2, with no clear D. The germline V gene encodes CDR1 MDHEN and CDR2 SYDVKM. V lost 6 bases, J lost 8 bases, and 13 bases lay in between. The CDR3 covers 12 residues. The DNA of the CDR3 is TGTGCCAGCAGACCAATCCCAAGGGGCTACACCTTC. Translation: CASRPIPRGYTF.

Only one count was recorded for this clonotype. The chain carries TRBV7-2 and TRBJ2-7; TRBD1 agrees at 7 bases. The assigned J gene may be wrong: the sequence end matches TRBJ2-5 better. Per the germline V gene, CDR1 is SGHTA and CDR2 is FQGNSA. The CDR3 totals 16 residues. The CDR3 protein is CASSFRQGIVGETQYF. Written as DNA, the CDR3 is TGTGCCAGCAGCTTCCGACAGGGAATTGTCGGGGAGACCCAGTACTTC.

The genes are TRBV27 and TRBJ2-2, with a possible D match to TRBD1 (5 bases). Germline CDR1 and CDR2: MNHEY and SMNVEV (reference sequence). The CDR3 consists of 13 residues. The V end lost 4 bases, the J end lost 7 bases, and 10 bases lay between the germline ends. The CDR3 DNA follows: TGTGCCAGCAGTTGGGGTAGGGGCGGGGAGCTGTTTTTT. Amino acids: CASSWGRGGELFF.

This clonotype was recorded many times. The rearrangement links TRBV4-1 to TRBJ2-5, with 10 bases aligning to TRBD2. This CDR3 has 17 residues. V shed 5 bases, J shed 2 bases, and the junction held 11 bases outside the gene matches. Germline CDR1 is MGHRA and CDR2 is YSYEKL. This chain's CDR3 is CASSADKLAGVQETQYF. CDR3 bases: TGCGCCAGCAGCGCAGATAAGCTAGCGGGGGTACAAGAGACCCAGTACTTC.